A single sample gave rise to the 29 T cell receptor beta chains below, sequenced in a study of regulatory T cells in long-lasting Graves disease. The TCR beta library used iRepertoire HTBI primers with Arm-PCR amplification of CDR3. TCRdb re-analysed the multiplex PCR reads in MiXCR, keeping a single row per CDR3 protein. Altogether fewer than 650,000 distinct CDR3 sequences are present, 15% to 20% being singletons, with the ten largest covering approximately 12%. The time point here: newly diagnosed GD, antithyroid drugs for less than 3 months. The TCR library was made from RNA that had been extracted from PBMCs in TRIzol. Separately, the same data were catalogued under a study of T cells in Graves' hyperthyroidism and ophthalmopathy.

This specimen was peripheral blood mononuclear cells (PBMCs), taken at new diagnosis, from a patient treated with antithyroid drugs. Receptor source: a man aged 18 to 30 with Graves disease.

In its sample, this clonotype was seen a few times. This rearrangement joins TRBV7-9 to TRBJ1-2; maybe TRBD1 (5 bases). V lost 4 bases, J lost 4 bases, and 16 bases lay in between. The CDR3 spans 15 residues. Germline V gives CDR1 SEHNR, CDR2 FQNEAQ (reference sequence). CDR3 coding DNA: TGTGCCAGCAGCTACTCCCCTCCAGGGCCCTATGGCTACACCTTC. It encodes CASSYSPPGPYGYTF.

This clonotype has just a few counts. The rearrangement joins TRBV2 to TRBJ1-3, with no clear D. Looked up from germline, CDR1 is SNHLY and CDR2 is FYNNEI. V lost 9 bases and J 4 bases, leaving 16 bases between the germline ends. The CDR3 consists of 14 residues. CDR3 region: CASSPLTGGNTIYF. DNA of the CDR3: TGTGCCAGTTCCCCTCTAACTGGCGGAAACACCATATATTTT.

This clonotype was detected a few times. The gene calls are TRBV7-3 and TRBJ2-1; tentatively, D is TRBD1 (5 bases). This CDR3 contains 13 residues. V was shortened by 4 bases and J by 10 bases, with 14 bases between the two germline ends. Germline loops: CDR1 SGHTA, CDR2 FQGTGA. The CDR3 loop is CASSSARGPEQFF. The CDR3 DNA sequence: TGTGCCAGCAGCTCAGCTAGGGGCCCCGAGCAGTTCTTC. The variable domain in full, with the rest retrieved from reference TRBV7-3 and TRBJ2-1, is GAGVSQTPSNKVTEKGKYVELRCDPISGHTALYWYRQSLGQGPEFLIYFQGTGAADDSGLPNDRFFAVRPEGSVSTLKIQRTERGDSAVYLCASSSARGPEQFFGPGTRLTVL.

This clonotype appeared a few times. This chain links TRBV30 with TRBJ1-2; a possible D gene is TRBD1 (5 bases). There are 13 residues in the CDR3. CDR1 is GTSNPN and CDR2 is SVGIG in the germline V gene (reference sequence). V lost 4 bases and J lost 5, with 14 bases in between. This CDR3 reads CAWNRDSKYGYTF. CDR3 nucleotide sequence: TGTGCCTGGAACCGAGACAGCAAGTATGGCTACACCTTC.

This clonotype was found many times. The rearrangement links TRBV28 to TRBJ1-5; D call uncertain. Germline V gives CDR1 MDHEN, CDR2 SYDVKM. The CDR3 spans 16 residues. V lost 4 bases to trimming and J lost 5 bases, with 18 bases between them. CDR3 protein: CASSSISRPGDQPQHF. The CDR3 coding sequence is TGTGCCAGCAGTTCAATATCCCGGCCCGGGGATCAGCCCCAGCATTTT. Together with reference TRBV28 and TRBJ1-5, the CDR3 gives the full variable domain: DVKVTQSSRYLVKRTGEKVFLECVQDMDHENMFWYRQDPGLGLRLIYFSYDVKMKEKGDIPEGYSVSREKKERFSLILESASTNQTSMYLCASSSISRPGDQPQHFGDGTRLSIL.

This clonotype was counted many times. The chain combines TRBV6-5 with TRBJ2-7, with TRBD1 matching 9 bases. With V trimmed by 4 bases and J by 9 bases, 7 bases remained unmatched. Germline V gene lookup returns CDR1 MNHEY and CDR2 SVGAGI. The CDR3 contains 13 residues. The CDR3: CASSFDRGGTQYF. CDR3 in DNA: TGTGCCAGCAGTTTCGACAGGGGGGGCACGCAGTACTTC.

The rearrangement uses TRBV29-1 and TRBJ1-3; D call uncertain. The CDR3 length is 13 residues. Trimming took 7 bases from V and 3 from J, leaving 13 bases between them. Germline assignment: CDR1 SQVTM and CDR2 ANQGSEA. In DNA, the CDR3 is TGCAGCGCCGAGGTAGGGCTTGGAAACACCATATATTTT. This sequence encodes CSAEVGLGNTIYF.

To note about this clonotype: The junction departs from germline at one end; a sequencing error may be responsible. This rearrangement joins TRBV5-1 to TRBJ2-7; a weak D match, TRBD1 (5 bases). Looked up from germline, CDR1 is SGHRS and CDR2 is YFSETQ. This CDR3 spans 16 amino acids. In DNA, the CDR3 is TGTGCCAGCAGCTTGGTACCCGAAGGGGCCCTTTACGAGCAGTACTTC. Amino acids: CASSLVPEGALYEQYF.

Turning to this clonotype: Possible read error: a much larger clone is one base away. This sequence joins TRBV27 and TRBJ2-1; tentatively, D is TRBD1 or TRBD2 (6 bases each). This CDR3 has 16 residues. Trimming took 5 bases from V and 8 from J, leaving 22 bases between them. Germline CDR1 is MNHEY and CDR2 is SMNVEV (reference sequence). The CDR3 nucleotides are TGTGCCAGCAGTGATCCCAAGGGGGGCGCAGCGTATGAGCAGTTCTTC. Its protein product is CASSDPKGGAAYEQFF.

CDR3 residues: CATFNEKLFF. CDR3 nucleotides: TGTGCCACCTTTAATGAAAAACTGTTTTTT. The chain couples TRBV9 to TRBJ1-4; no definite D call. The CDR3 runs 10 residues. Germline CDR1 and CDR2: SGDLS and YYNGEE. V was cut by 9 bases and J by 4 bases, with 4 bases left in between.

The table lists this clonotype with many counts. The chain recombines TRBV11-2 with TRBJ2-7; unclear D gene. Germline values: CDR1 SGHAT, CDR2 FQNNGV. The CDR3 length is 13 residues. V dropped 0 bases and J dropped 5 bases, with 8 bases sitting between them. The CDR3, as DNA: TGTGCCAGCAGCTTAGATCCGGGCCACGAGCAGTACTTC. As protein: CASSLDPGHEQYF.

This clonotype was seen many times. The chain employs TRBV12-3 or TRBV12-4 and TRBJ2-3; D not resolved. The length of the CDR3 is 15 residues. V lost 5 bases and J 0 bases, leaving 12 bases between the germline ends. The CDR3 region has the DNA TGTGCCAGCAGTCCAACCCACCCAAGCACAGATACGCAGTATTTT. Amino acids: CASSPTHPSTDTQYF.

The V gene is TRBV12-3 or TRBV12-4, the J gene TRBJ2-2; TRBD1 agrees at 7 bases. The CDR3 is 15 amino acids. The J segment lost 5 bases and the V segment lost 3 bases, leaving 6 bases of the junction unmatched. CDR3 residues: CASSLRRTGTGELFF. In nucleotides, the CDR3 is TGTGCCAGCAGTTTGCGTAGGACAGGAACCGGGGAGCTGTTTTTT.

This clonotype was recorded many times. V is TRBV2 and J is TRBJ2-1; D is tentatively TRBD1 or TRBD2 (5 bases each). The CDR3 is 15 residues long. The germline V gene encodes CDR1 SNHLY and CDR2 FYNNEI. Trimming removed 0 bases at V and 5 bases at J, with 11 bases between. CDR3: CASSEAWGFDNEQFF. Written as DNA, the CDR3 is TGTGCCAGCAGTGAAGCTTGGGGGTTCGACAATGAGCAGTTCTTC.

This clonotype was seen repeatedly, ten times or more. The V gene is TRBV12-3 or TRBV12-4, the J gene TRBJ2-7, with D tentatively TRBD1 (5 bases). Deletions cut 0 bases from V and 4 bases from J, with 7 bases between. This CDR3 is built from 13 residues. This CDR3 is CASSLAKGYEQYF. In nucleotides, the CDR3 is TGTGCCAGCAGTTTAGCGAAGGGGTACGAGCAGTACTTC.

With regard to this clonotype: A far larger clone is one base from this, pointing to a likely read error. The gene calls are TRBV5-1 and TRBJ2-7; D unclear. The V and J ends lost 0 bases and 7 bases respectively, with 5 bases between them. Germline lookup yields CDR1 SGHRS and CDR2 YFSETQ. CDR3 size: 11 residues. The CDR3 region has the DNA TGCGCCAGCAGCTTGGTGGATGAGCAGTACTTC. Translating gives CASSLVDEQYF.

This clonotype was counted a few times. With a much larger clone just one base away, this may be a read error. V usage is TRBV11-2 and J usage is TRBJ2-5, with 13 bases aligning to TRBD2. The CDR3 is 17 residues long. The V gene's germline CDR1 is SGHAT and CDR2 FQNNGV. V shed 4 bases, J shed 9 bases, and the junction held 14 bases outside the gene matches. CDR3 amino acids: CASSSWTSGREGEAQYF. In nucleotides, the CDR3 is TGTGCCAGCAGCTCCTGGACTAGCGGGAGAGAAGGGGAGGCCCAGTACTTC.

Ten or more counts support this clonotype. The rearrangement joins TRBV5-1 to TRBJ2-7, with TRBD1 matching over 7 bases. The trim removed 2 bases at V and 4 bases at J, leaving 6 bases unmatched. The CDR3 loop spans 14 amino acids. Germline loops: CDR1 SGHRS, CDR2 YFSETQ. The CDR3 nucleotides are TGCGCCAGCAGCTTTACCGGGACAGTTTACGAGCAGTACTTC. Translating gives CASSFTGTVYEQYF.

This clonotype was picked up a small number of times. This chain connects TRBV7-8 to TRBJ2-1, with D tentatively TRBD2 (6 bases). The CDR3 spans 16 residues. Trimming pared 3 bases from V and 9 bases from J, leaving 21 bases between. Germline V gene sequence: CDR1 SGHVS, CDR2 FQNEAQ. CDR3 coding DNA: TGTGCCAGCAGCTTCCTTTATGAGGGGCTCGGGAGTGAGCAGTTCTTC. This translates into CASSFLYEGLGSEQFF.

The V and J genes are TRBV4-2 and TRBJ1-3; D remains ambiguous. With 5 bases removed from V and 0 bases from J, the gap between germline ends came to 8 bases. CDR3 length: 14 amino acids. The V gene's germline CDR1 is LGHNA and CDR2 YNFKEQ. In DNA, the CDR3 is TGTGCCAGCAGCTGGCCCTCCTCTGGAAACACCATATATTTT. This sequence encodes CASSWPSSGNTIYF.

This clonotype appeared a single time. V and J are TRBV2 and TRBJ2-2, with TRBD2 matching over 14 bases. After removal of 6 bases from V and 4 bases from J, the junction contained 4 bases not matched to a gene. The CDR3 totals 16 residues. In germline, CDR1 is SNHLY, CDR2 FYNNEI. The CDR3 nucleotides read TGTGCCAGCAGAGGACTAGCGGGAGGCGGCACCGGGGAGCTGTTTTTT. Translating gives CASRGLAGGGTGELFF. Variable domain in full (rest from reference TRBV2 and TRBJ2-2): EPEVTQTPSHQVTQMGQEVILRCVPISNHLYFYWYRQILGQKVEFLVSFYNNEISEKSEIFDDQFSVERPDGSNFTLKIRSTKLEDSAMYFCASRGLAGGGTGELFFGEGSRLTVL.

A few counts support this clonotype. The chain is built from TRBV24-1 and TRBJ2-5, with a tentative D call TRBD2 (5 bases). Deletions cut 2 bases from V and 5 bases from J, with 11 bases between. The germline V gene encodes CDR1 KGHDR and CDR2 SFDVKD. The CDR3 loop spans 14 amino acids. CDR3 protein: CATSDWAGGETQYF. CDR3 nucleotide sequence: TGTGCCACCAGTGATTGGGCGGGCGGGGAGACCCAGTACTTC.

The gene calls are TRBV28 and TRBJ2-7; 8 bases fit TRBD1. Trimming at V came to 6 bases and at J to 5 bases, leaving 12 bases not matched to a gene. Germline V gene lookup returns CDR1 MDHEN and CDR2 SYDVKM. This CDR3 is built from 15 residues. The CDR3 region has the DNA TGTGCCAGCAGCGTATTTGGACAGGGCAACAACGAGCAGTACTTC. Amino acid sequence: CASSVFGQGNNEQYF.

This clonotype occurred many times. V is TRBV25-1 and J is TRBJ2-7; 8 positions agree with TRBD1. The CDR3 contains 15 residues. In germline, CDR1 is MGHDK, CDR2 SYGVNS. The junction had 6 bases not matched to a gene; V was cut back by 2 bases and J by 3 bases. The CDR3 loop reads CASSEAGTGYYEQYF. The CDR3 bases are TGTGCCAGCAGTGAAGCCGGGACAGGATACTACGAGCAGTACTTC.

Comments on this clonotype: It may be a read error: a sequence one base away is much more abundant. The missing conserved phenylalanine or tryptophan at the end of this CDR3 makes a read error likely. The chain recombines TRBV6-1 with TRBJ2-5; perhaps TRBD2 as D (7 bases). This CDR3 comprises 15 residues. The germline V gene encodes CDR1 MNHNS and CDR2 SASEGT. Trimming pared 6 bases from V and 4 bases from J, leaving 18 bases between. In nucleotides, the CDR3 is TGTGCCAGCAGCCCGACCCGGGGGGCACGAGAGACCCAGTACTCC. Protein: CASSPTRGARETQYS.

This clonotype was counted between two and nine times. V is TRBV7-9 and J is TRBJ2-1; no clear D gene. V lost 3 bases and J 6 bases, leaving 3 bases between the germline ends. The CDR3 is 11 amino acids. Germline V CDR1 and CDR2: SEHNR, FQNEAQ (reference sequence). The CDR3 here is CASSFVNEQFF. DNA of the CDR3: TGTGCCAGCAGCTTTGTCAATGAGCAGTTCTTC.

This chain joins TRBV3-1 and TRBJ1-2; 9 nucleotides agree with TRBD1. The CDR3 has 17 residues. Germline-derived CDR1 and CDR2 are LGHDT and YNNKEL (reference sequence). The junction had 10 bases not matched to a gene; V was cut back by 0 bases and J by 5 bases. CDR3 protein: CASSQDSGQGLAYGYTF. The DNA for the CDR3 is TGTGCCAGCAGCCAAGATTCCGGACAGGGGTTAGCTTATGGCTACACCTTC. The full variable domain, in which reference TRBV3-1 and TRBJ1-2 provide the parts outside the CDR3, is DTAVSQTPKYLVTQMGNDKSIKCEQNLGHDTMYWYKQDSKKFLKIMFSYNNKELIINETVPNRFSPKSPDKAHLNLHINSLELGDSAVYFCASSQDSGQGLAYGYTFGSGTRLTVV.

As to this clonotype: It may be a read error: a sequence one base away is much more abundant. No conserved phenylalanine or tryptophan is present at the end of the CDR3, so a read error is the likely explanation. The chain's CDR3 is CASRRDRASNQPQHS. In DNA, the CDR3 is TGTGCCAGCAGACGTGACAGAGCAAGCAATCAGCCCCAGCATTCT. This chain connects TRBV2 to TRBJ1-5; tentatively, D is TRBD1 (5 bases). Between the trimmed V and J ends, which lost 6 bases and 1 base, there was a span of 13 bases. The CDR3 covers 15 residues. Per the germline V gene, CDR1 is SNHLY and CDR2 is FYNNEI.

The table lists this clonotype with a few counts. The chain is built from TRBV6-9 and TRBJ2-2; no clear D gene. Germline CDR1 reads MNHGY; CDR2 reads SVAAGI. The germline V and J ends were trimmed by 4 bases and 2 bases, with 8 bases remaining between them. CDR3 length: 14 amino acids. The CDR3 bases are TGTGCCAGCAGTTCCCAGACAAACACCGGGGAGCTGTTTTTT. It translates to CASSSQTNTGELFF.